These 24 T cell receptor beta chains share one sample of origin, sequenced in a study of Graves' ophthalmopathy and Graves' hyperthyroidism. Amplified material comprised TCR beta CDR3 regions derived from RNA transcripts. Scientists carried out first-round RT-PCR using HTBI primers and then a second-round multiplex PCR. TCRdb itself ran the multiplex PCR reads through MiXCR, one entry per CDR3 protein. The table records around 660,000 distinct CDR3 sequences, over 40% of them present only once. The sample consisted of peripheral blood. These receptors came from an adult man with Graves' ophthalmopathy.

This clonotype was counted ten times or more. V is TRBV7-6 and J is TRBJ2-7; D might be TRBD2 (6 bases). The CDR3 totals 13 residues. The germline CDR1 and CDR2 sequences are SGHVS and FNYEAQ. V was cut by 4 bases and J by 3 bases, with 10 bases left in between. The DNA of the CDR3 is TGTGCCAGCAGCTCCTGGGAGGACTACGAGCAGTACTTC. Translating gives CASSSWEDYEQYF.

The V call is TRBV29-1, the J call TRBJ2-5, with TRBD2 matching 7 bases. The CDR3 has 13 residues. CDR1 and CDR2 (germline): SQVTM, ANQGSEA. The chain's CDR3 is CNVFRGDQETQYF. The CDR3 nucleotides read TGCAACGTCTTCCGGGGGGACCAAGAGACCCAGTACTTC.

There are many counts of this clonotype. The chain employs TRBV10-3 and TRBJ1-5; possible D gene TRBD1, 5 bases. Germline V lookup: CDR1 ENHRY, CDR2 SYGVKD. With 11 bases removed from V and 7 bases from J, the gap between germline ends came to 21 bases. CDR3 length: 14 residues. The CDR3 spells CASGGTPGIQPQHF. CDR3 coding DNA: TGTGCCTCGGGGGGGACCCCCGGTATCCAGCCCCAGCATTTT.

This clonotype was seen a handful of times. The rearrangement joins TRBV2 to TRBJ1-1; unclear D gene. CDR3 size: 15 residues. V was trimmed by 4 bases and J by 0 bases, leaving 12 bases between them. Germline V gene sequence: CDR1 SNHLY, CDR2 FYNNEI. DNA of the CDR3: TGTGCCAGCAGTGGACCGGCAGCCATGAACACTGAAGCTTTCTTT. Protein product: CASSGPAAMNTEAFF.

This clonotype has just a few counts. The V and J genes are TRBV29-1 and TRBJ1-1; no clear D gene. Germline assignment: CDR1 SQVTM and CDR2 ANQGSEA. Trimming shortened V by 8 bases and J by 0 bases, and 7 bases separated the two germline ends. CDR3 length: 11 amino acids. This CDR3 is CSSAMNTEAFF. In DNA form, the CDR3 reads TGCAGCTCCGCAATGAACACTGAAGCTTTCTTT. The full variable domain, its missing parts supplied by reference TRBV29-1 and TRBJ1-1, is SAVISQKPSRDICQRGTSLTIQCQVDSQVTMMFWYRQQPGQSLTLIATANQGSEATYESGFVIDKFPISRPNLTFSTLTVSNMSPEDSSIYLCSSAMNTEAFFGQGTRLTVV.

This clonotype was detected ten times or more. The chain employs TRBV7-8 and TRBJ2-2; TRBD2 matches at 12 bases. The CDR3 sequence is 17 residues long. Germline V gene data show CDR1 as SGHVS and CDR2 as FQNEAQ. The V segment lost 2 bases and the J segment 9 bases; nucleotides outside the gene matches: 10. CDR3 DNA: TGTGCCAGCAGCTTACCCCCTCTAGCGGGAGGGATCCGGGAGCTGTTTTTT. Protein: CASSLPPLAGGIRELFF.

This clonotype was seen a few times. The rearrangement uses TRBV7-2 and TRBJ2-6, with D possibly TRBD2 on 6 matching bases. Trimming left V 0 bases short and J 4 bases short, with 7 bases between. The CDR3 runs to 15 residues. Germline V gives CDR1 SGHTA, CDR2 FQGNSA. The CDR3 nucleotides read TGTGCCAGCAGCTTAGCCGCGGGGGGGGCCAACGTCCTGACTTTC. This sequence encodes CASSLAAGGANVLTF. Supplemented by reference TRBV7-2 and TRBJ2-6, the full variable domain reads GAGVSQSPSNKVTEKGKDVELRCDPISGHTALYWYRQSLGQGLEFLIYFQGNSAPDKSGLPSDRFSAERTGGSVSTLTIQRTQQEDSAVYLCASSLAAGGANVLTFGAGSRLTVL.

In DNA, the CDR3 is TGTGCCAGCAAGAGCGGGGACTACACAGATACGCAGTATTTT. Protein product: CASKSGDYTDTQYF. The chain couples TRBV2 to TRBJ2-3; TRBD2 aligns across 7 bases. V lost 7 bases and J lost 2; bases outside the gene matches: 6. Germline values: CDR1 SNHLY, CDR2 FYNNEI. The CDR3 runs to 14 residues.

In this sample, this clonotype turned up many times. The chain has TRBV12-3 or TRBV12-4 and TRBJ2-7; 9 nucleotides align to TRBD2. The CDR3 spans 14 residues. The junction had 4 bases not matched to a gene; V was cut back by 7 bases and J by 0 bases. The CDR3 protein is CASNLAGISYEQYF. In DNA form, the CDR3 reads TGTGCCAGCAACCTAGCGGGAATCTCCTACGAGCAGTACTTC.

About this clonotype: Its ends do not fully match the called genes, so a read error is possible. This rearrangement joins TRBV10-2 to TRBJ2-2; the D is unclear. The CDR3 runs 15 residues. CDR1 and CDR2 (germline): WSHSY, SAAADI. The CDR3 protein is CASSYLGPSTGELFF. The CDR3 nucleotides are TGTGCCAGCAGTTACCTAGGACCTTCAACCGGGGAGCTGTTTTTT.

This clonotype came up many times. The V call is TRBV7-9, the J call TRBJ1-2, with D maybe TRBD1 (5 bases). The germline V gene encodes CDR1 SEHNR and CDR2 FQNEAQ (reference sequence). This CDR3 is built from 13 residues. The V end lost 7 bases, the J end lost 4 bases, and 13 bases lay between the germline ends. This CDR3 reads CASIGGFGYGYTF. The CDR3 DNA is TGTGCCAGCATCGGGGGTTTCGGCTATGGCTACACCTTC. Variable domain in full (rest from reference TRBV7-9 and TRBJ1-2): DTGVSQNPRHKITKRGQNVTFRCDPISEHNRLYWYRQTLGQGPEFLTYFQNEAQLEKSRLLSDRFSAERPKGSFSTLEIQRTEQGDSAMYLCASIGGFGYGYTFGSGTRLTVV.

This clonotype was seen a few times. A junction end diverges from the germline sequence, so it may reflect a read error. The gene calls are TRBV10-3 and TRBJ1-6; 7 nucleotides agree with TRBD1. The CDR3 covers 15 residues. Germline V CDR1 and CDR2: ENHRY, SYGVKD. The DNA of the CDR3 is TGTGCCAGCAGTGAAGGTAGGGGGCGGTATTCACCCCTCCACTTT. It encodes CASSEGRGRYSPLHF.

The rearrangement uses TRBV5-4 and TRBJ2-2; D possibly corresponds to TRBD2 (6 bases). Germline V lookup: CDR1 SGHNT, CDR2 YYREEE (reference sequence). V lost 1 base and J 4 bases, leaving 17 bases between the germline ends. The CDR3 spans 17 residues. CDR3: CASSLWASENLTGELFF. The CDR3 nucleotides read TGTGCCAGCAGCTTGTGGGCTAGCGAGAACCTCACCGGGGAGCTGTTTTTT.

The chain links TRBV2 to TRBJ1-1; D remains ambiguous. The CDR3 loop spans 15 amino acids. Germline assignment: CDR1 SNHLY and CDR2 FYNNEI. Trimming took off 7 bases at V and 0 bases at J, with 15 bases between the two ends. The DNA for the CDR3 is TGTGCCAGCACCGTCACGGTGGCGGTGAACACTGAAGCTTTCTTT. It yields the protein CASTVTVAVNTEAFF.

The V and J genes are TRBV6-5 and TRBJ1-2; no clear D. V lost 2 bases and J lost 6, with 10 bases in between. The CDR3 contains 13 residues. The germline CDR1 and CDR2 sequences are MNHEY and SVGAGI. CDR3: CASSYRRNHGYTF. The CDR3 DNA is TGTGCCAGCAGTTACCGCAGGAACCATGGCTACACCTTC.

DNA of the CDR3: TGTGCCAGCAGTTTAGGACAGGGAGGGAGGGAACAGTACTTC. Translation gives CASSLGQGGREQYF. This sequence joins TRBV6-4 and TRBJ2-7; tentative D call: TRBD1 (8 bases). This CDR3 is 14 amino acids long. Germline CDR1 and CDR2: MRHNA and SNTAGT. The V end was cut by 5 bases, the J end by 10 bases, with 21 bases between.

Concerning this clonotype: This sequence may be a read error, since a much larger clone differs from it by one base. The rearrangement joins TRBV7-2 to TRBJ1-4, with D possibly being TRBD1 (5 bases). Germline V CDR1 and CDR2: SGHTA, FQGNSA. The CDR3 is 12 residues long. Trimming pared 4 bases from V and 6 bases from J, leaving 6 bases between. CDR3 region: CASSWGDEKLFF. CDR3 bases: TGTGCCAGCAGCTGGGGGGATGAAAAACTGTTTTTT.

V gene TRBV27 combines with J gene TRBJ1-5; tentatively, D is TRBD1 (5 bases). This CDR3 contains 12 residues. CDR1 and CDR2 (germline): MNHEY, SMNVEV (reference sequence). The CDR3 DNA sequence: TGTGCGGCGGGGCCTAGCAATCAGCCCCAGCATTTT. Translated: CAAGPSNQPQHF.

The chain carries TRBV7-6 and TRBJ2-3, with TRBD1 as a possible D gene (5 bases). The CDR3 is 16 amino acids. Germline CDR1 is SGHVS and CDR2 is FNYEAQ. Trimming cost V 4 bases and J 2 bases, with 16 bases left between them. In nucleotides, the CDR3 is TGTGCCAGCAGCTCGCTTTTCAGGGAAGACACAGATACGCAGTATTTT. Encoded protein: CASSSLFREDTDTQYF.

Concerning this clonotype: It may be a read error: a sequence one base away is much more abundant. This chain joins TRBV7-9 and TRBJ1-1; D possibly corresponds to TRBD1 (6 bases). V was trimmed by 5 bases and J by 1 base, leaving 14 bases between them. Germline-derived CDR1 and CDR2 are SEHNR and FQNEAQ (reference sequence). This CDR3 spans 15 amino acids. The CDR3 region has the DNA TGTGCCAGCAGCGAGGACAAGGGGGGGAACACTGAAGCTTTCTTT. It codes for CASSEDKGGNTEAFF. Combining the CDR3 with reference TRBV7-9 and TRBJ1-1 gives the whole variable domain DTGVSQNPRHKITKRGQNVTFRCDPISEHNRLYWYRQTLGQGPEFLTYFQNEAQLEKSRLLSDRFSAERPKGSFSTLEIQRTEQGDSAMYLCASSEDKGGNTEAFFGQGTRLTVV.

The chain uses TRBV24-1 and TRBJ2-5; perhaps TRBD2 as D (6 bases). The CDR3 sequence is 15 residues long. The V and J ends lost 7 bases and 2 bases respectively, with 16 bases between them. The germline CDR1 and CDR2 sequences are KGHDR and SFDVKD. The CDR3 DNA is TGTGCCACCAGAGACTATACAGGACTACAAGAGACCCAGTACTTC. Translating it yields CATRDYTGLQETQYF.

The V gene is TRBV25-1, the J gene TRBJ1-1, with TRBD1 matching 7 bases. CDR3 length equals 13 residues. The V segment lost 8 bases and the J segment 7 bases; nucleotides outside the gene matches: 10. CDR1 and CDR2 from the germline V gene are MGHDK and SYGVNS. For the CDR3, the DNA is TGTGCCAGCGTTGATCCCCAGGGGGTTGAAGCTTTCTTT. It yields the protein CASVDPQGVEAFF.

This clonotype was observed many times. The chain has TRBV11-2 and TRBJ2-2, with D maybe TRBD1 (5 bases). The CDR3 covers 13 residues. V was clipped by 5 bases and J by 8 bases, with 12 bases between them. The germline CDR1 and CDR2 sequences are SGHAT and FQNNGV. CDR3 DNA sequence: TGTGCCAGCAGCCGACAGAGAGATGGGGAGCTGTTTTTT. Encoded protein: CASSRQRDGELFF.

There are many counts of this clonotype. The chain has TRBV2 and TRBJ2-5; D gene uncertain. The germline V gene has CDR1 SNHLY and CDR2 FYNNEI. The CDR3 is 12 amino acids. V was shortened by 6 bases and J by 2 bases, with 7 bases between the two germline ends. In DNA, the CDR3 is TGTGCCAGCAGGAAGAGTCAAGAGACCCAGTACTTC. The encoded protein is CASRKSQETQYF.